The sequence of this TCR beta chain was determined in a study of tumor-infiltrating lymphocytes in primary liver carcinoma. Study-level points and caveats: Tumors and blood were compared for top-250-clone fraction, and tumors had the significantly higher value (p = 0.039).

The V gene's germline CDR1 is MDHEN and CDR2 SYDVKM. V lost 10 bases and J lost 11, with 17 bases in between. The CDR3 extends over 11 amino acids. Making TCR beta cDNA involved approximately 0.5 ug total RNA and a constant-region primer. Modified slightly, ARM-PCR produced TCR beta libraries over three nested multiplex PCR rounds. Amplification in the first two PCR rounds was performed using TRBV1-TRBV30 forward primers and a C-beta reverse primer for around 10 cycles each. Using its own MiXCR run on the multiplex PCR reads, TCRdb lists one record per CDR3 protein. The profile shows 310,000 or so distinct CDR3 sequences, around three fifths of them singletons. The study extracted blood RNA from unsorted whole blood and also extracted germline DNA. About 3.7 milliliters of peripheral blood were drawn presurgically. About this clonotype: Its specificity is unknown.

What was sequenced was peripheral blood. V gene TRBV28 combines with J gene TRBJ1-1; tentative D call: TRBD1 (6 bases). The clonotype originates from a woman in her 30s with primary liver carcinoma and hepatitis B virus infection. This CDR3 reads CATRPGTRAFF. As DNA, the CDR3 is TGTGCCACCCGACCCGGGACAAGGGCTTTCTTT.